Sequencing of this TCR beta chain was carried out in a study of molecular identifiers for immune sequencing clone quantification. The overall study: Naive CD8 cell RNA, from approximately 20,000 or 100,000 cells, was split five ways in replicates, with four sequenced.

Findings of the study overall: For highly expanded clones, sizes could be underestimated when identical TCR molecules share a barcode.

The CDR3 runs to 15 residues. CDR1 and CDR2 (germline): SNHLY, FYNNEI. Trimming cost V 0 bases and J 3 bases; bases outside gene matches: 3. TCR libraries were built in bulk with a published protocol and specific TCR primers. Using its own MiXCR run on the PCR reads, TCRdb lists one record per CDR3 protein. This table holds about 640,000 distinct CDR3 sequences, roughly 21% found once. The authors sorted naive CD8 T cells as CD8+CD4-CCR7+CD45RA+. On this clonotype: Its antigen is unidentified.

The sequence came from a human donor in good health. Some libraries in this study had Jurkat cell RNA spiked in. This chain links TRBV2 with TRBJ2-5; 8 bases are a match to TRBD1. Input material: naive CD8+ T cells from blood, with Jurkat cell RNA spiked in. Subset given: FACS-sorted CD8+CD4-CCR7+CD45RA+ naive T cells. The CDR3 sequence: CASSEARTGKETQYF. Here the CDR3 DNA reads TGTGCCAGCAGTGAAGCGAGGACAGGGAAAGAGACCCAGTACTTC.